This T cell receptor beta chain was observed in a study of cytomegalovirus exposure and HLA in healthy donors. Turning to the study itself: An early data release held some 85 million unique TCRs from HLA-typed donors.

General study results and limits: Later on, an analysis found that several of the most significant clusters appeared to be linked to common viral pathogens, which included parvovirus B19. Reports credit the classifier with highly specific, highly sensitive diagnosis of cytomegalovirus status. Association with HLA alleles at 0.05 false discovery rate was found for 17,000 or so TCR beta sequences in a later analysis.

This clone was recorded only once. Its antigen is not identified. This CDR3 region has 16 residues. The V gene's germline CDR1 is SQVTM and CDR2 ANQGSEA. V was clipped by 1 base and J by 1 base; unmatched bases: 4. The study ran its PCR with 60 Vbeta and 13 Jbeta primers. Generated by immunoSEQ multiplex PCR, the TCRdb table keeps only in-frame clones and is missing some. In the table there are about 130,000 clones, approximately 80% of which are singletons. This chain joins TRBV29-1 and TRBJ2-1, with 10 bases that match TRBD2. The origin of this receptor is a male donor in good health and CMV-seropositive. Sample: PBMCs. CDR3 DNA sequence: TGCAGCGTTGAAGTAGCTAGCGGGGGTTCCTACAATGAGCAGTTCTTC. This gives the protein CSVEVASGGSYNEQFF.